These 27 T cell receptor beta chains originate from one sample sequenced in a study of T cells after yellow fever vaccination. TCRdb re-analysed the 5' RACE reads in MiXCR, keeping a single row per CDR3 protein. The table lists around 310,000 distinct CDR3 sequences, around 3.6% of them singletons, with about 20% in the top ten. This specimen consisted of PBMCs, obtained on the day of the yellow fever booster vaccination. These receptors all come from a young man who received the YFV17D yellow fever vaccine.

V usage is TRBV6-1 and J usage is TRBJ1-2; a possible D gene is TRBD1 (5 bases). CDR3 size: 13 residues. Germline V gene sequence: CDR1 MNHNS, CDR2 SASEGT. V lost 8 bases to trimming and J lost 0 bases, with 10 bases between them. CDR3 DNA: TGTGCCAGCCAGGGTCAAACTAACTATGGCTACACCTTC. Protein sequence: CASQGQTNYGYTF.

This clonotype was found a few times. The V gene is TRBV19, the J gene TRBJ2-2, with unresolved D. The V gene lost 5 bases and the J gene lost 5 bases, with 9 bases spanning the gap. Per germline, CDR1 LNHDA and CDR2 SQIVND (reference sequence). The CDR3 is 13 amino acids. The CDR3 DNA follows: TGTGCCAGTAGTCGTTCGGGTACCGGGGAGCTGTTTTTT. This gives the protein CASSRSGTGELFF. The full variable domain, rest sourced from reference TRBV19 and TRBJ2-2, is DGGITQSPKYLFRKEGQNVTLSCEQNLNHDAMYWYRQDPGQGLRLIYYSQIVNDFQKGDIAEGYSVSREKKESFPLTVTSAQKNPTAFYLCASSRSGTGELFFGEGSRLTVL.

This clonotype was found many times. A junction end diverges from the germline sequence, so it may reflect a read error. The chain joins TRBV5-1 to TRBJ2-3; TRBD2 matches 8 bases. Per the germline V gene, CDR1 is SGHRS and CDR2 is YFSETQ. This CDR3 spans 16 amino acids. CDR3: CASTLTAGVSTDTQYF. In nucleotides, the CDR3 is TGCGCCAGCACCTTGACAGCGGGGGTGAGCACAGATACGCAGTATTTT.

This clonotype was counted only a few times. The CDR3 nucleotides are TGTGCCAGCTCACCGGACAGGCGGGGGAATTCACCCCTCCACTTT. Translated, it gives CASSPDRRGNSPLHF. The V call is TRBV18, the J call TRBJ1-6, with 7 bases matching TRBD1. The J segment lost 7 bases and the V segment lost 3 bases, leaving 6 bases of the junction unmatched. The CDR3 runs to 15 residues. Germline CDR1 KGHSH, CDR2 LQKENI.

Many counts were recorded for this clonotype. The chain is built from TRBV5-6 and TRBJ2-7, with D perhaps matching TRBD1 (6 bases). Between the trimmed V and J ends, which lost 0 bases and 6 bases, there was a span of 22 bases. CDR3 length: 17 amino acids. The germline gives CDR1 SGHDT, CDR2 YYEEEE. CDR3 coding DNA: TGTGCCAGCAGCTTGGCCAGGGGCAGGGTGATCCTCTGCGAGCAGTACGTC. As protein: CASSLARGRVILCEQYV.

In this sample, this clonotype turned up many times. For the CDR3, the DNA is TGTGCCAGTAATACCCCGGGACAGACTACATCTCAGGAACTGTTTTTT. Protein product: CASNTPGQTTSQELFF. The chain has TRBV7-9 and TRBJ1-4, with 7 bases that match TRBD1. V shed 9 bases and J 12 bases; nucleotides not matched to a gene: 22. The CDR3 extends over 16 amino acids. Germline-derived CDR1 and CDR2 are SEHNR and FQNEAQ (reference sequence). Combining the CDR3 with reference TRBV7-9 and TRBJ1-4 gives the whole variable domain DTGVSQNPRHKITKRGQNVTFRCDPISEHNRLYWYRQTLGQGPEFLTYFQNEAQLEKSRLLSDRFSAERPKGSFSTLEIQRTEQGDSAMYLCASNTPGQTTSQELFFGSGTQLSVL.

CDR3 sequence reads: CASSVGQVNTEAFF. DNA of the CDR3: TGTGCCAGCAGCGTCGGACAGGTGAACACTGAAGCTTTCTTT. J is TRBJ1-1 and V is TRBV7-9, with 7 nucleotides matching TRBD1. The CDR3 runs to 14 residues. Germline trimming cut 5 bases from V and 0 bases from J; bases unmatched to any gene: 3. Germline V gene sequence: CDR1 SEHNR, CDR2 FQNEAQ (reference sequence).

There are many counts of this clonotype. This rearrangement joins TRBV20-1 to TRBJ2-2; 9 bases agree with TRBD1. The V gene's germline CDR1 is DFQATT and CDR2 SNEGSKA (reference sequence). This CDR3 is built from 16 residues. V lost 0 bases and J lost 1; bases outside the gene matches: 3. CDR3 DNA sequence: TGCAGTGCTAGAGATCGGACAGGGGTGAACACCGGGGAGCTGTTTTTT. Translated: CSARDRTGVNTGELFF.

This clonotype was recorded at least ten times. The chain has TRBV2 and TRBJ1-2; D remains unclear. V lost 1 base, J lost 0 bases, and 9 bases lay in between. The germline CDR1 and CDR2 sequences are SNHLY and FYNNEI. CDR3 length: 15 residues. CDR3 sequence reads: CASSEGPRPNYGYTF. CDR3 nucleotide sequence: TGTGCCAGCAGTGAAGGGCCAAGACCTAACTATGGCTACACCTTC.

In this sample, this clonotype turned up a few times. This sequence joins TRBV6-4 and TRBJ2-6, with no clear D. CDR3 length: 18 residues. CDR1 MRHNA and CDR2 SNTAGT come from the germline V gene. The ends were cut back, 1 base at V and 1 base at J, with 14 bases in the middle. The CDR3 is CASSDFQPLTSGANVLTF. As DNA, the CDR3 is TGTGCCAGCAGTGACTTCCAACCCCTCACTTCTGGGGCCAACGTCCTGACTTTC.

This chain joins TRBV21-1 and TRBJ1-2. TRBV21-1 is classified as a pseudogene. This CDR3 is 18 amino acids long. This CDR3 reads CARSLERVLLLTNYGYTF. The CDR3 nucleotides read TGTGCCAGGTCTTTAGAAAGGGTCTTACTTCTGACTAACTATGGCTACACCTTC.

This clonotype was counted ten times or more. The V gene is TRBV4-2, the J gene TRBJ2-1; D remains ambiguous. The germline gives CDR1 LGHNA, CDR2 YNFKEQ. This CDR3 contains 15 residues. Trimming cost V 0 bases and J 0 bases, with 6 bases left between them. This CDR3 reads CASSQEGYSYNEQFF. The DNA of the CDR3 is TGTGCCAGCAGCCAAGAAGGCTACTCCTACAATGAGCAGTTCTTC.

This clonotype turned up a few times. The J gene is TRBJ2-1, the V gene TRBV4-3; weak D call: TRBD1 (6 bases). Germline CDR1 is LGHNA and CDR2 is YSLEER. This CDR3 is 16 amino acids long. Trimming shortened V by 0 bases and J by 2 bases, and 11 bases separated the two germline ends. CDR3 loop: CASSQDTRQAYNEQFF. CDR3 coding DNA: TGCGCCAGCAGCCAAGATACGAGACAGGCCTACAATGAGCAGTTCTTC.

This chain links TRBV6-5 with TRBJ1-4; 10 bases align to TRBD1. CDR1 and CDR2 from the germline V gene are MNHEY and SVGAGI. V was pared by 5 bases and J by 7 bases, with 7 bases of the junction left unmatched. The length of the CDR3 is 15 residues. CDR3 sequence (DNA): TGTGCCAGCAGTCACCAGGGACAGGGGCCTGAAAAACTGTTTTTT. Encoded protein: CASSHQGQGPEKLFF.

This clonotype was seen many times. The chain joins TRBV7-8 to TRBJ1-5, with 8 bases aligning to TRBD1. The CDR3 loop spans 17 amino acids. The germline CDR1 and CDR2 sequences are SGHVS and FQNEAQ. V trimming: 5 bases; J trimming: 3 bases; junction bases outside the gene matches: 12. CDR3 sequence (DNA): TGTGCCAGCAGCCCCCCCGGACAGGGTATAGACAATCAGCCCCAGCATTTT. Residues: CASSPPGQGIDNQPQHF.

This clonotype has a count of ten or more. The chain employs TRBV5-1 and TRBJ2-5, with 7 bases that match TRBD1. Trimming took 3 bases from V and 9 from J; bases not matched to a gene: 8. The CDR3 has 13 amino acids. Germline CDR1 reads SGHRS; CDR2 reads YFSETQ. In DNA form, the CDR3 reads TGCGCCAGCAGCTCTGGACAGGCCCAGGCCCAGTACTTC. It yields the protein CASSSGQAQAQYF.

This clonotype was counted many times. An end of the junction does not agree with germline; a read error may underlie this. V usage is TRBV7-7 and J usage is TRBJ2-2; 8 bases line up with TRBD2. Germline V gives CDR1 SSHAT, CDR2 FNYEAQ (reference sequence). CDR3 length: 15 amino acids. CDR3 protein: CASSPAGVNTGELFF. CDR3 sequence (DNA): TGTGCTAGCAGCCCAGCGGGGGTGAACACCGGGGAGCTGTTTTTT.

In this sample, this clonotype turned up many times. This chain links TRBV2 with TRBJ2-3; D gene ambiguous. Germline V gene data show CDR1 as SNHLY and CDR2 as FYNNEI. This CDR3 has 16 amino acids. Trimming removed 2 bases at V and 0 bases at J, with 12 bases between. Written as DNA, the CDR3 is TGTGCCAGCAGTGAAATCAGTCTGACTAGCACAGATACGCAGTATTTT. Amino acid sequence: CASSEISLTSTDTQYF.

This clonotype has only a few counts. This chain uses TRBV7-9 with TRBJ2-7; 9 nucleotides line up with TRBD1. The V and J ends lost 5 bases and 5 bases, in that order; junction bases with no gene match: 4. The CDR3 is made up of 13 amino acids. The V gene's germline CDR1 is SEHNR and CDR2 FQNEAQ (reference sequence). CDR3 sequence: CASSGGDRDEQYV. In DNA form, the CDR3 reads TGTGCCAGCAGCGGCGGGGACAGGGACGAGCAGTACGTC.

This clonotype was found many times. The chain links TRBV5-1 to TRBJ1-6; weak D call: TRBD1 (6 bases). Germline V gene data show CDR1 as SGHRS and CDR2 as YFSETQ. This CDR3 has 16 amino acids. Trimming left V 0 bases short and J 6 bases short, with 13 bases between. The CDR3 sequence: CASSLDQGSPNSPLHF. The CDR3 nucleotides read TGCGCCAGCAGCTTGGATCAGGGGTCGCCTAATTCACCCCTCCACTTT.

Many counts were recorded for this clonotype. The CDR3 here is CASSPGTDYEQYF. CDR3 nucleotides: TGTGCCAGCAGCCCCGGGACAGACTACGAGCAGTACTTC. The V call is TRBV7-3, the J call TRBJ2-7; 7 positions match TRBD1. V was clipped by 5 bases and J by 3 bases; unmatched bases: 4. This CDR3 has 13 residues. Germline assignment: CDR1 SGHTA and CDR2 FQGTGA.

There are many counts of this clonotype. This chain connects TRBV4-3 to TRBJ2-7; 7 positions agree with TRBD1. The CDR3 sequence is 15 residues long. The germline gives CDR1 LGHNA, CDR2 YSLEER. After removal of 1 base from V and 2 bases from J, the junction contained 5 bases not matched to a gene. The CDR3 coding sequence is TGCGCCAGCAGCCAAGGAAGGGACAGCCCCTACGAGCAGTACTTC. This encodes CASSQGRDSPYEQYF.

In regard to this clonotype: This could be a read error, since a much larger clone is one nucleotide away. Without the conserved terminal phenylalanine or tryptophan, this CDR3 likely stems from a read error. The DNA is left out, because the CDR3 cannot be placed on it with certainty; the CDR3 is given as TCRdb lists it. V is TRBV5-1 and J is TRBJ2-3; TRBD1 is taken as the D call from the table, unchecked against the DNA. 14 amino acids form the CDR3, both terminal residues included. From germline, CDR1 is SGHRS and CDR2 YFSETQ. CDR3 sequence: CASSPLAGATMNYI.

This clonotype was seen repeatedly, ten times or more. The gene calls are TRBV7-9 and TRBJ2-5; D unclear. There are 12 residues in the CDR3. Trimming shortened V by 6 bases and J by 10 bases, and 15 bases separated the two germline ends. CDR1 is SEHNR, CDR2 FQNEAQ, per germline (reference sequence). In DNA form, the CDR3 reads TGTGCCAGCAGTTCGGATGCAAGGGACCAGTACTTC. As protein: CASSSDARDQYF.

This clonotype occurred many times. This chain links TRBV6-5 with TRBJ1-2; D is unresolved. Deletions cut 6 bases from V and 6 bases from J, with 14 bases between. Germline-derived CDR1 and CDR2 are MNHEY and SVGAGI. The CDR3 spans 13 residues. CDR3 DNA: TGTGCCAGCAGGACCGGGCCCACGGATGGCTACACCTTC. Translating it yields CASRTGPTDGYTF.

J is TRBJ2-1 and V is TRBV19, with 7 bases identical to TRBD2. With 1 base clipped from V and 3 bases from J, the junction kept 12 bases outside the gene matches. Germline CDR1 and CDR2: LNHDA and SQIVND (reference sequence). This CDR3 is built from 18 residues. The CDR3 loop reads CASSIGAQRGPNYNEQFF. The CDR3 nucleotides are TGTGCCAGTAGTATAGGGGCCCAGCGGGGACCGAACTACAATGAGCAGTTCTTC.

This chain connects TRBV11-2 to TRBJ2-1, with D possibly called TRBD1 or TRBD2 (5 bases each). The CDR3 sequence is 17 residues long. The germline V and J ends were trimmed by 1 base and 0 bases, with 13 bases remaining between them. CDR1 and CDR2 (germline): SGHAT, FQNNGV. The CDR3 loop is CASSLGGKGSSYNEQFF. The CDR3 nucleotides are TGTGCCAGCAGCTTAGGGGGAAAGGGGAGCTCCTACAATGAGCAGTTCTTC.